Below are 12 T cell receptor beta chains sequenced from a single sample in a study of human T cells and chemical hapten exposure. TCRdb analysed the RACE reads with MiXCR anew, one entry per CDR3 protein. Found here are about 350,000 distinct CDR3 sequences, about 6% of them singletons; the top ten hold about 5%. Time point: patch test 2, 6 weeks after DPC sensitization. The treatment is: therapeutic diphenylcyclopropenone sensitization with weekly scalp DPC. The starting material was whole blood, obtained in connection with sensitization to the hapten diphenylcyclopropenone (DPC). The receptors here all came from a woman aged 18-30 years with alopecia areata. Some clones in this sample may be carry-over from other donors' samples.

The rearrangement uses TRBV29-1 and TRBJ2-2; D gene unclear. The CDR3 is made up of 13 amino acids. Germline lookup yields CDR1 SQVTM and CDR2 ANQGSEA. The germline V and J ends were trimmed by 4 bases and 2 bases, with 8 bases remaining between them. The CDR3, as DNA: TGCAGCGTTGTTTGGGTTAACACCGGGGAGCTGTTTTTT. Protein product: CSVVWVNTGELFF.

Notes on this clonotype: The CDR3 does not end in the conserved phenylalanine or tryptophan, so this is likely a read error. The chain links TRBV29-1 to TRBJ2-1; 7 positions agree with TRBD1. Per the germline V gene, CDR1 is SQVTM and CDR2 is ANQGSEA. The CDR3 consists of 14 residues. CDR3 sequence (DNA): TGCAGCTTTGACAGGGTCAGCTCCTACAATGAGCAGTTCCTC. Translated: CSFDRVSSYNEQFL.

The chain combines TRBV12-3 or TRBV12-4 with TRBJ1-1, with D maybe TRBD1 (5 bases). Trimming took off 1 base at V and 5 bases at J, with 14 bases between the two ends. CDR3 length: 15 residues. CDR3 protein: CASSLGFEGRTEAFF. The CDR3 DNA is TGTGCCAGCAGTTTAGGGTTCGAGGGGAGGACTGAAGCTTTCTTT.

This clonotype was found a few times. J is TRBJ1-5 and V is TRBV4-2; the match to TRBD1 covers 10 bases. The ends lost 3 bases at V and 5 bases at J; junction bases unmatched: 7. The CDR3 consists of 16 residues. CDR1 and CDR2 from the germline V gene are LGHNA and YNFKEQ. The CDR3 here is CASSQEPGQGYQPQHF. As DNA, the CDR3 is TGTGCCAGCAGCCAGGAACCGGGACAGGGGTATCAGCCCCAGCATTTT.

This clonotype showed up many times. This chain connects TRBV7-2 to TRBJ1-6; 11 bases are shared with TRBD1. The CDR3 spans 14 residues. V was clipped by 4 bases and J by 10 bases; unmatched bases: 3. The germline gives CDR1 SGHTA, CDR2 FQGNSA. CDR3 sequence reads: CASSWTGGESPLHF. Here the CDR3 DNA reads TGTGCCAGCAGCTGGACAGGGGGCGAGTCACCCCTCCACTTT.

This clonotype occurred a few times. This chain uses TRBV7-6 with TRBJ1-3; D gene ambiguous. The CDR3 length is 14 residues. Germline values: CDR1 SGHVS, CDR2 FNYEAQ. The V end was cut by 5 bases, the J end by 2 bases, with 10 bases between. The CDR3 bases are TGTGCCAGCAGCCTTCGGCTGACTGGAAACACCATATATTTT. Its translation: CASSLRLTGNTIYF.

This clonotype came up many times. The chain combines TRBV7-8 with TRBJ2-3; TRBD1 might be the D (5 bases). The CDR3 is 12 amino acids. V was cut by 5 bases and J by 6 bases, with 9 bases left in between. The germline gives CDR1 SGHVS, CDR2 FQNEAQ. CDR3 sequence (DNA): TGTGCCAGCAGCCCTTACAGGGATACGCAGTATTTT. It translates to CASSPYRDTQYF.

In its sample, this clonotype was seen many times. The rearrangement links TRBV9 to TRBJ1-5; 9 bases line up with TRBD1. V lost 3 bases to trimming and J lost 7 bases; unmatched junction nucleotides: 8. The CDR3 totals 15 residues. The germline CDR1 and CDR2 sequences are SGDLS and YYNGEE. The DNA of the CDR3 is TGTGCCAGCAGCGAAACAGGGGGCTTGGGGCAGCCCCAGCATTTT. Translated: CASSETGGLGQPQHF.

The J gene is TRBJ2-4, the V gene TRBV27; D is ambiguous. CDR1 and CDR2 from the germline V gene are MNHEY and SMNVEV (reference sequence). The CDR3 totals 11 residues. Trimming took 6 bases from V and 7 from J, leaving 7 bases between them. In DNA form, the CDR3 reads TGTGCCAGCAGCCGGGCTAACATTCAGTACTTC. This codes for CASSRANIQYF.

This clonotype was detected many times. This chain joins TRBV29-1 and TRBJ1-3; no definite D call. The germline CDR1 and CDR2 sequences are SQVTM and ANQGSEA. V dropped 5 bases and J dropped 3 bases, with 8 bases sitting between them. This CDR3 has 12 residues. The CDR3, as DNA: TGCAGCGTTCGGCAAGTTGGAAACACCATATATTTT. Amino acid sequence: CSVRQVGNTIYF.

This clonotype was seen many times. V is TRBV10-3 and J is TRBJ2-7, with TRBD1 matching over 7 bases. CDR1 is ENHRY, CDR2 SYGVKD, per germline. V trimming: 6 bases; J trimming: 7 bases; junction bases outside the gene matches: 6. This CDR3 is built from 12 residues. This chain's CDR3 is CAIRADRAEQYF. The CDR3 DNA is TGTGCCATCAGAGCAGACAGGGCGGAGCAGTACTTC.

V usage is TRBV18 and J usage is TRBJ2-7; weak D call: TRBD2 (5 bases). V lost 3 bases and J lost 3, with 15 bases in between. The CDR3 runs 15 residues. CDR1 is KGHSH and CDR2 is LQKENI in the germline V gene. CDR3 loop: CASSPSGIQIYEQYF. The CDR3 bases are TGTGCCAGCTCACCGTCCGGGATCCAGATCTACGAGCAGTACTTC. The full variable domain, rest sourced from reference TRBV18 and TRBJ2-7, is NAGVMQNPRHLVRRRGQEARLRCSPMKGHSHVYWYRQLPEEGLKFMVYLQKENIIDESGMPKERFSAEFPKEGPSILRIQQVVRGDSAAYFCASSPSGIQIYEQYFGPGTRLTVT.